The 18 T cell receptor beta chains below were found in one sample sequenced in a study of shared clonotypes between healthy human individuals. The data were produced by immunoSEQ multiplex PCR, yet TCRdb's version contains in-frame clones alone and is incomplete. The sample has around 1.5 million clones, 95% to 99% seen once; the top ten hold roughly 0.4%. Sequenced material: naive CD4+ T cells sorted from blood. Noted subset: CD45RA+ positively selected. All receptors derive from a man in his thirties or forties in good health.

This chain connects TRBV10-3 to TRBJ2-3; 12 bases are shared with TRBD2. V dropped 7 bases and J dropped 0; count of bases not matched to a gene: 8. CDR3 length: 17 residues. Germline CDR1 ENHRY, CDR2 SYGVKD. The CDR3 coding sequence is TGTGCCATCATGCCGGGGCTAGCGGGAGGGAGCACAGATACGCAGTATTTT. Translating gives CAIMPGLAGGSTDTQYF.

About this clone: Other DNA variants within this sample encode the same CDR3. The V gene is TRBV9, the J gene TRBJ1-1; D may be TRBD1 (6 bases). CDR1 SGDLS and CDR2 YYNGEE come from the germline V gene. This CDR3 region has 14 residues. The V and J ends lost 0 bases and 1 base respectively, with 7 bases between them. This CDR3 reads CASSVGTENTEAFF. Written as DNA, the CDR3 is TGTGCCAGCAGCGTAGGGACAGAGAACACTGAAGCTTTCTTT.

About this clone: This specimen includes other DNA sequences encoding the same CDR3. J is TRBJ2-3 and V is TRBV28; D unresolved. V was pared by 5 bases and J by 2 bases, with 5 bases between. The CDR3 spans 12 residues. Germline V gene lookup returns CDR1 MDHEN and CDR2 SYDVKM. This chain's CDR3 is CASSRDTDTQYF. CDR3 coding DNA: TGTGCCAGCAGTCGAGACACAGATACGCAGTATTTT.

The chain carries TRBV9 and TRBJ2-3, with TRBD2 identical over 10 bases. The CDR3 extends over 16 amino acids. V lost 4 bases and J lost 1; bases outside the gene matches: 6. The germline V gene has CDR1 SGDLS and CDR2 YYNGEE. The CDR3: CASSIIAGGGTDTQYF. As DNA, the CDR3 is TGTGCCAGCAGCATTATAGCGGGAGGAGGCACAGATACGCAGTATTTT.

V is TRBV6-5 and J is TRBJ2-7, with 12 bases aligning to TRBD2. This CDR3 has 16 residues. The germline V gene has CDR1 MNHEY and CDR2 SVGAGI. V was clipped by 0 bases and J by 6 bases; unmatched bases: 6. The CDR3 DNA is TGTGCCAGCAGTTACTCGAGACTAGCGGGAGTTCCCGAGCAGTACTTC. It is translated as CASSYSRLAGVPEQYF.

About this clone itself: Other DNA sequences in this sample translate to the same CDR3. The chain couples TRBV28 to TRBJ1-3, with 7 nucleotides matching TRBD1. Looked up from germline, CDR1 is MDHEN and CDR2 is SYDVKM. This CDR3 region has 13 residues. V shed 8 bases, J shed 0 bases, and the junction held 1 base outside the gene matches. The CDR3, as DNA: TGTGCCAGCCGGGACAGCTCTGGAAACACCATATATTTT. This sequence encodes CASRDSSGNTIYF.

The chain employs TRBV18 and TRBJ1-1; D might be TRBD1 (6 bases). Trimming pared 3 bases from V and 5 bases from J, leaving 19 bases between. CDR3 size: 16 residues. Germline V gives CDR1 KGHSH, CDR2 LQKENI. CDR3 nucleotide sequence: TGTGCCAGCTCACCTCCGACAGGCGGTGCGGTTACTGAAGCTTTCTTT. Its protein is CASSPPTGGAVTEAFF.

V usage is TRBV27 and J usage is TRBJ2-5; 11 nucleotides align to TRBD1. Trimming took 6 bases from V and 1 from J; bases not matched to a gene: 10. Per the germline V gene, CDR1 is MNHEY and CDR2 is SMNVEV (reference sequence). The CDR3 length is 17 residues. CDR3 region: CASRPLTGTGGQETQYF. The CDR3 nucleotides are TGTGCCAGCAGACCTTTGACCGGGACAGGGGGCCAAGAGACCCAGTACTTC.

The chain has TRBV28 and TRBJ2-7; 10 bases align to TRBD2. Per the germline V gene, CDR1 is MDHEN and CDR2 is SYDVKM. The J segment lost 0 bases and the V segment lost 5 bases, leaving 7 bases of the junction unmatched. CDR3 size: 16 residues. CDR3 sequence reads: CASSAPASGSSYEQYF. The DNA of the CDR3 is TGTGCCAGCAGTGCCCCAGCTAGCGGGAGCTCCTACGAGCAGTACTTC.

The CDR3 loop reads CASSRTSGTSGSRTYEQYF. Written as DNA, the CDR3 is TGTGCCAGCAGCAGAACCTCCGGGACTAGCGGGAGTCGCACCTACGAGCAGTACTTC. This chain uses TRBV7-9 with TRBJ2-7; TRBD2 aligns across 14 bases. Germline V gene lookup returns CDR1 SEHNR and CDR2 FQNEAQ (reference sequence). The V and J ends lost 5 bases and 2 bases, in that order; junction bases with no gene match: 14. The CDR3 covers 19 residues.

This clone has just one count. Distinct nucleotide sequences in the sample also encode this CDR3. The gene calls are TRBV18 and TRBJ2-6; D unresolved. The CDR3 covers 14 residues. V lost 2 bases, J lost 1 base, and 3 bases lay in between. CDR1 and CDR2 (germline): KGHSH, LQKENI. The CDR3 here is CASSPGSGANVLTF. The CDR3 DNA reads as TGTGCCAGCTCACCAGGGTCTGGGGCCAACGTCCTGACTTTC.

V is TRBV19 and J is TRBJ2-1; D unresolved. Germline CDR1 is LNHDA and CDR2 is SQIVND (reference sequence). The CDR3 extends over 11 amino acids. Trimming left V 8 bases short and J 3 bases short, with 5 bases between. CDR3 nucleotides: TGTGCCAGTGCGGACTACAATGAGCAGTTCTTC. Encoded protein: CASADYNEQFF.

The gene calls are TRBV28 and TRBJ2-7; D ambiguous. The CDR3 loop spans 13 amino acids. Between the trimmed V and J ends, which lost 8 bases and 5 bases, there was a span of 16 bases. Germline lookup yields CDR1 MDHEN and CDR2 SYDVKM. CDR3 sequence: CASHAHGSNEQYF. DNA for the CDR3: TGTGCCAGCCACGCTCACGGATCTAACGAGCAGTACTTC.

CDR3 bases: TGCGCCAGCGGCACAGGGATCGGCACTGAAGCTTTCTTT. Its translation is CASGTGIGTEAFF. V usage is TRBV10-1 and J usage is TRBJ1-1, with a possible D match to TRBD1 (6 bases). The length of the CDR3 is 13 residues. V was shortened by 8 bases and J by 4 bases, with 14 bases between the two germline ends. Germline V gene data show CDR1 as WNHNN and CDR2 as SYGVQD (reference sequence).

V usage is TRBV6-1 and J usage is TRBJ1-5; TRBD1 is a possible D gene (6 bases). V was cut by 6 bases and J by 5 bases, with 17 bases left in between. Germline V CDR1 and CDR2: MNHNS, SASEGT. The CDR3 is 15 amino acids. CDR3: CASRKEGGVDQPQHF. The CDR3 nucleotides read TGTGCCAGCAGGAAAGAAGGGGGGGTGGATCAGCCCCAGCATTTT.

The sample holds one count of this clone. J is TRBJ2-7 and V is TRBV11-3; 8 bases line up with TRBD1. V lost 1 base and J lost 2; bases outside the gene matches: 1. Germline V CDR1 and CDR2: SGHNT, YENEEA. This CDR3 is built from 14 residues. The CDR3 reads CASSLGGQAYEQYF. For the CDR3, the DNA is TGTGCCAGCAGCTTAGGGGGACAGGCCTACGAGCAGTACTTC.

V usage is TRBV7-9 and J usage is TRBJ2-7; D is ambiguous. Germline CDR1 is SEHNR and CDR2 is FQNEAQ (reference sequence). Trimming cost V 3 bases and J 0 bases, with 6 bases left between them. The CDR3 is 13 amino acids. This CDR3 reads CASSLQVSYEQYF. CDR3 DNA: TGTGCCAGCAGCTTGCAGGTCTCCTACGAGCAGTACTTC.

This clone was seen just once. The chain couples TRBV5-5 to TRBJ2-5, with 10 bases fitting TRBD2. V trimming: 4 bases; J trimming: 5 bases; junction bases outside the gene matches: 11. The germline CDR1 and CDR2 sequences are SGHKS and YYEKEE (reference sequence). This CDR3 has 16 amino acids. The CDR3 sequence is CASSLSLAGRPETQYF. The CDR3 nucleotides read TGTGCCAGCAGCCTTTCACTAGCGGGACGCCCGGAGACCCAGTACTTC. The full variable domain, completed using reference TRBV5-5 and TRBJ2-5, is DAGVTQSPTHLIKTRGQQVTLRCSPISGHKSVSWYQQVLGQGPQFIFQYYEKEERGRGNFPDRFSARQFPNYSSELNVNALLLGDSALYLCASSLSLAGRPETQYFGPGTRLLVL.